These T cell receptor beta chains were read from a single sample in a study of post-analysis software for immune sequencing data. TCRdb itself ran the PCR reads through MiXCR, one entry per CDR3 protein. The sample lists about 460,000 distinct CDR3 sequences; under 55% were seen once. Specimen: blood. The source is a girl under 18 with multiple sclerosis. CDR3s include the opening cysteine and the closing phenylalanine or tryptophan. Fields, in order: D gene, J gene, V gene, clone size, CDR3 protein, CDR3 DNA. The D gene is left open where the match is weak. Some rows have no size entry. The others give once, few or many, or a class for an expanded clone.

d_call: -; j_call: TRBJ1-4; v_call: TRBV7-2; clone_size: -; cdr3_aa: CASSLAGWTVNEKLFF; cdr3_nt: TGTGCCAGCAGTTTAGCGGGGTGGACAGTGAATGAAAAACTGTTTTTT
d_call: TRBD1; j_call: TRBJ2-1; v_call: TRBV29-1; clone_size: few; cdr3_aa: CSVEVRQGPFF; cdr3_nt: TGCAGCGTTGAAGTGAGACAGGGTCCGTTCTTC
d_call: TRBD2; j_call: TRBJ2-1; v_call: TRBV7-3; clone_size: -; cdr3_aa: CASSSTSGKYNEQFF; cdr3_nt: TGTGCCAGCAGCTCCACTAGCGGAAAGTACAATGAGCAGTTCTTC
d_call: TRBD1; j_call: TRBJ1-1; v_call: TRBV29-1; clone_size: -; cdr3_aa: CSVGDSGYSTEAFF; cdr3_nt: TGCAGCGTGGGGGACAGCGGTTATAGCACTGAAGCTTTCTTT
d_call: -; j_call: TRBJ2-3; v_call: TRBV7-2; clone_size: -; cdr3_aa: CASSLGGGRDTQYF; cdr3_nt: TGTGCCAGCAGCTTAGGGGGTGGGCGGGATACGCAGTATTTT
d_call: TRBD2; j_call: TRBJ2-1; v_call: TRBV7-9; clone_size: -; cdr3_aa: CASSMTSGSSYNEQFF; cdr3_nt: TGTGCCAGCAGCATGACTAGCGGAAGCTCCTACAATGAGCAGTTCTTC
d_call: TRBD1; j_call: TRBJ2-7; v_call: TRBV15; clone_size: few; cdr3_aa: CATSRAGTGSYEQYF; cdr3_nt: TGTGCCACCAGCAGAGCCGGGACAGGGAGCTACGAGCAGTACTTC
d_call: -; j_call: TRBJ2-1; v_call: TRBV20-1; clone_size: -; cdr3_aa: CSASVPFGSNEQFF; cdr3_nt: TGCAGTGCTAGTGTCCCGTTTGGGAGCAATGAGCAGTTCTTC
d_call: -; j_call: TRBJ1-5; v_call: TRBV28; clone_size: -; cdr3_aa: CASSRISNQPQHF; cdr3_nt: TGTGCCAGCAGTAGGATAAGCAATCAGCCCCAGCATTTT
d_call: TRBD2; j_call: TRBJ2-7; v_call: TRBV6-2/TRBV6-3; clone_size: few; cdr3_aa: CASSYIGGRDYEQYF; cdr3_nt: TGTGCCAGCAGTTACATTGGCGGGAGGGACTACGAGCAGTACTTC
d_call: TRBD2; j_call: TRBJ2-7; v_call: TRBV10-3; clone_size: -; cdr3_aa: CAIRGGTSGYEQYF; cdr3_nt: TGTGCCATCAGGGGGGGGACTAGCGGCTACGAGCAGTACTTC
d_call: -; j_call: TRBJ1-4; v_call: TRBV12-3/TRBV12-4; clone_size: -; cdr3_aa: CASSLAPTDEKLFF; cdr3_nt: TGTGCCAGCAGTTTAGCGCCGACGGATGAAAAACTGTTTTTT
d_call: -; j_call: TRBJ2-1; v_call: TRBV5-5; clone_size: few; cdr3_aa: CASSLVGVWDNEQFF; cdr3_nt: TGTGCCAGCAGCTTGGTGGGGGTGTGGGACAATGAGCAGTTCTTC
d_call: -; j_call: TRBJ1-3; v_call: TRBV12-3/TRBV12-4; clone_size: -; cdr3_aa: CASSLSGNTIYF; cdr3_nt: TGTGCCAGCAGTTTGTCTGGAAACACCATATATTTT
d_call: -; j_call: TRBJ1-2; v_call: TRBV29-1; clone_size: -; cdr3_aa: CSVEPLIGGYGYTF; cdr3_nt: TGCAGCGTTGAACCTCTGATCGGGGGCTATGGCTACACCTTC
d_call: TRBD1; j_call: TRBJ2-1; v_call: TRBV5-1; clone_size: once; cdr3_aa: CASSRGTGGINEQFF; cdr3_nt: TGCGCCAGCAGCCGCGGGACAGGGGGCATCAATGAGCAGTTCTTC
d_call: -; j_call: TRBJ2-1; v_call: TRBV6-1; clone_size: -; cdr3_aa: CASSEPVSSYNEQFF; cdr3_nt: TGTGCCAGCAGTGAACCCGTAAGCTCCTACAATGAGCAGTTCTTC
d_call: -; j_call: TRBJ2-3; v_call: TRBV5-1; clone_size: -; cdr3_aa: CASSLEGPLSESDTQYF; cdr3_nt: TGCGCCAGCAGCTTGGAAGGCCCACTTAGTGAGTCAGATACGCAGTATTTT
d_call: -; j_call: TRBJ2-3; v_call: TRBV20-1; clone_size: -; cdr3_aa: CSAPPGGTDTQYF; cdr3_nt: TGCAGTGCCCCTCCAGGGGGCACAGATACGCAGTATTTT
d_call: TRBD2; j_call: TRBJ2-7; v_call: TRBV28; clone_size: few; cdr3_aa: CASSQVRGWVIRYEQYF; cdr3_nt: TGTGCCAGCAGCCAAGTGCGGGGGTGGGTCATTAGGTACGAGCAGTACTTC
d_call: TRBD2; j_call: TRBJ2-3; v_call: TRBV10-3; clone_size: few; cdr3_aa: CAIGTSRGTDTQYF; cdr3_nt: TGTGCCATCGGGACTAGCCGAGGCACAGATACGCAGTATTTT
d_call: -; j_call: TRBJ2-3; v_call: TRBV29-1; clone_size: few; cdr3_aa: CSVGREDTQYF; cdr3_nt: TGCAGCGTGGGCAGGGAGGATACGCAGTATTTT
d_call: -; j_call: TRBJ2-7; v_call: TRBV11-2; clone_size: few; cdr3_aa: CASSLRGRQETRYF; cdr3_nt: TGTGCCAGCAGCTTGAGAGGGAGGCAAGAGACCCGGTACTTC
d_call: -; j_call: TRBJ1-5; v_call: TRBV28; clone_size: -; cdr3_aa: CASNKQKPRNQPQHF; cdr3_nt: TGTGCCAGCAATAAACAAAAACCGCGCAATCAGCCCCAGCATTTT
d_call: TRBD2; j_call: TRBJ2-7; v_call: TRBV7-3; clone_size: few; cdr3_aa: CASSRTSGYNEQYF; cdr3_nt: TGTGCCAGCAGCCGGACTAGCGGCTACAATGAGCAGTACTTC
d_call: TRBD2; j_call: TRBJ2-1; v_call: TRBV5-1; clone_size: -; cdr3_aa: CASSSTSGIPYNEQFF; cdr3_nt: TGCGCCAGCAGCTCGACCAGCGGGATTCCCTACAATGAGCAGTTCTTC
d_call: -; j_call: TRBJ2-7; v_call: TRBV3-1; clone_size: -; cdr3_aa: CASSQDQDSYEQYF; cdr3_nt: TGTGCCAGCAGCCAAGATCAGGACTCCTACGAGCAGTACTTC
d_call: -; j_call: TRBJ1-5; v_call: TRBV4-2; clone_size: few; cdr3_aa: CASSLAQGSGNQPQHF; cdr3_nt: TGTGCCAGCAGCCTAGCACAGGGATCCGGCAATCAGCCCCAGCATTTT
d_call: TRBD1; j_call: TRBJ2-7; v_call: TRBV3-1; clone_size: -; cdr3_aa: CASSRHSRDRSNEQYF; cdr3_nt: TGTGCCAGCAGCCGTCACTCCCGGGACAGGTCTAACGAGCAGTACTTC
d_call: TRBD1; j_call: TRBJ2-1; v_call: TRBV7-2; clone_size: -; cdr3_aa: CASSRWGQGAYEQFF; cdr3_nt: TGTGCCAGCAGCCGTTGGGGACAGGGGGCGTATGAGCAGTTCTTC
d_call: TRBD1; j_call: TRBJ1-2; v_call: TRBV20-1; clone_size: -; cdr3_aa: CSAPTSGTGGWYGYTF; cdr3_nt: TGCAGTGCTCCCACCTCCGGGACAGGGGGCTGGTATGGCTACACCTTC
d_call: -; j_call: TRBJ1-2; v_call: TRBV14; clone_size: -; cdr3_aa: CASSRMGGAYGYTF; cdr3_nt: TGTGCCAGCAGCCGGATGGGGGGGGCCTATGGCTACACCTTC
d_call: -; j_call: TRBJ1-2; v_call: TRBV2; clone_size: few; cdr3_aa: CASSQAPGNYGYTF; cdr3_nt: TGTGCCAGCAGTCAGGCGCCCGGTAACTATGGCTACACCTTC
d_call: TRBD1; j_call: TRBJ2-1; v_call: TRBV6-5; clone_size: -; cdr3_aa: CASSYSGQGGNEQFF; cdr3_nt: TGTGCCAGCAGTTACTCGGGACAGGGGGGGAATGAGCAGTTCTTC
d_call: -; j_call: TRBJ1-5; v_call: TRBV4-1; clone_size: -; cdr3_aa: CASSQEPTAGGNQPQHF; cdr3_nt: TGCGCCAGCAGCCAAGAGCCTACAGCCGGGGGCAATCAGCCCCAGCATTTT
d_call: -; j_call: TRBJ2-7; v_call: TRBV7-2; clone_size: -; cdr3_aa: CASSLALSGQYF; cdr3_nt: TGTGCCAGCAGCTTAGCGCTCTCTGGGCAGTACTTC
d_call: TRBD2; j_call: TRBJ2-7; v_call: TRBV29-1; clone_size: -; cdr3_aa: CSVAGLAGHEQYF; cdr3_nt: TGCAGCGTTGCTGGACTAGCGGGACACGAGCAGTACTTC